These 13 T cell receptor beta chains originate from one sample sequenced in a study of beta chain features in type 1 diabetes. Expressed TCRB transcripts were sequenced because the entire RNA isolate underwent reverse transcription. Profiling relied on immunoSEQ multiplex PCR, and the TCRdb table lists in-frame clones only, not all of them. Of about 160,000 clones listed, about 8.1% are singletons. Sequences were obtained from central memory CD4+ T cells from blood. These TCRs come from a man between 18 and 29 years old in good health.

The genes are TRBV7-2 and TRBJ2-4; 13 nucleotides align to TRBD2. This CDR3 has 15 residues. V shed 5 bases, J shed 5 bases, and the junction held 3 bases outside the gene matches. Looked up from germline, CDR1 is SGHTA and CDR2 is FQGNSA. CDR3 bases: TGTGCCAGCAGCATAACTAGCGGGAGGGAAAACATTCAGTACTTC. Its protein is CASSITSGRENIQYF.

This clone came up many times. The chain combines TRBV7-2 with TRBJ2-1; D is possibly TRBD2 (6 bases). V dropped 5 bases and J dropped 7 bases, with 15 bases sitting between them. CDR3 length: 14 amino acids. The germline V gene encodes CDR1 SGHTA and CDR2 FQGNSA. The CDR3: CASSQGAGRNEQFF. The CDR3 DNA is TGTGCCAGCAGCCAAGGGGCAGGGAGGAATGAGCAGTTCTTC. The whole variable domain, filled in from reference TRBV7-2 and TRBJ2-1, reads GAGVSQSPSNKVTEKGKDVELRCDPISGHTALYWYRQSLGQGLEFLIYFQGNSAPDKSGLPSDRFSAERTGGSVSTLTIQRTQQEDSAVYLCASSQGAGRNEQFFGPGTRLTVL.

This clone was seen more than once but under ten times. The chain couples TRBV14 to TRBJ2-6; D may be TRBD1 (5 bases). V lost 1 base, J lost 0 bases, and 7 bases lay in between. From germline, CDR1 is SGHDN and CDR2 FVKESK. CDR3 length: 16 amino acids. CDR3 DNA sequence: TGTGCCAGCAGCCAAGGACAGCTCTCTGGGGCCAACGTCCTGACTTTC. This gives the protein CASSQGQLSGANVLTF.

The chain employs TRBV19 and TRBJ1-5; no clear D gene. The V and J ends lost 7 bases and 1 base respectively, with 14 bases between them. Germline V gene data show CDR1 as LNHDA and CDR2 as SQIVND (reference sequence). The CDR3 loop spans 15 amino acids. The CDR3 is CASKAMGRSNQPQHF. The CDR3 DNA sequence: TGTGCCAGTAAGGCTATGGGCAGAAGCAATCAGCCCCAGCATTTT.

The sample holds a few counts of this clone. The gene calls are TRBV18 and TRBJ1-2; 8 bases fit TRBD1. Germline V gives CDR1 KGHSH, CDR2 LQKENI. Trimming took 6 bases from V and 2 from J; bases not matched to a gene: 11. CDR3 length: 16 residues. This chain's CDR3 is CASSLSPGTGNYGYTF. The CDR3 coding sequence is TGTGCCAGCTCCCTAAGCCCCGGGACAGGAAACTATGGCTACACCTTC.

This clone was seen ten or more times. The chain links TRBV7-8 to TRBJ2-7; TRBD1 matches at 7 bases. Trimming removed 4 bases from V and 3 bases from J; junction bases left unmatched: 6. From germline, CDR1 is SGHVS and CDR2 FQNEAQ. The CDR3 sequence is 14 residues long. The CDR3 DNA follows: TGTGCCAGCAGCTGGCCGGGACAGAGCTACGAGCAGTACTTC. Translated, it gives CASSWPGQSYEQYF.

In this sample, this clone turned up a few times. The chain recombines TRBV29-1 with TRBJ1-1, with a tentative D call TRBD1 (6 bases). This CDR3 has 14 amino acids. Germline V lookup: CDR1 SQVTM, CDR2 ANQGSEA. V dropped 6 bases and J dropped 0 bases, with 14 bases sitting between them. CDR3 nucleotide sequence: TGCAGCGTGGCTAGGGACATCTTGAACACTGAAGCTTTCTTT. Its protein product is CSVARDILNTEAFF.

This clone turned up a few times. V gene TRBV7-2 combines with J gene TRBJ2-7, with D possibly matching TRBD2 (7 bases). CDR1 and CDR2 (germline): SGHTA, FQGNSA. V dropped 6 bases and J dropped 5 bases, with 14 bases sitting between them. The CDR3 loop spans 13 amino acids. CDR3 in DNA: TGTGCCAGCAGGGTGGGGGGGGCAAACGAGCAGTACTTC. Protein: CASRVGGANEQYF.

This clone came up a few times. The chain employs TRBV13 and TRBJ2-3; a possible D gene is TRBD2 (7 bases). The V and J ends lost 1 base and 0 bases respectively, with 8 bases between them. Germline V gene lookup returns CDR1 PRHDT and CDR2 FYEKMQ (reference sequence). The CDR3 is 15 residues long. CDR3: CASSLAGGSTDTQYF. The CDR3 nucleotides are TGTGCCAGCAGCTTAGCGGGGGGCAGCACAGATACGCAGTATTTT. Full variable domain (missing parts from reference TRBV13 and TRBJ2-3): AAGVIQSPRHLIKEKRETATLKCYPIPRHDTVYWYQQGPGQDPQFLISFYEKMQSDKGSIPDRFSAQQFSDYHSELNMSSLELGDSALYFCASSLAGGSTDTQYFGPGTRLTVL.

This clone was seen only a few times. This chain connects TRBV4-3 to TRBJ1-4; 9 bases match TRBD1. Germline CDR1 is LGHNA and CDR2 is YSLEER. This CDR3 has 16 amino acids. J gave up 8 bases and V 5 bases, and 12 bases lay outside the gene matches. CDR3 loop: CASSSTPGTGNEKLFF. CDR3 bases: TGCGCCAGCAGCTCTACTCCCGGGACAGGGAACGAAAAACTGTTTTTT.

The chain recombines TRBV28 with TRBJ2-2; D is unresolved. Trimming removed 6 bases at V and 0 bases at J, with 5 bases between. Germline V gene data show CDR1 as MDHEN and CDR2 as SYDVKM. CDR3 length equals 13 residues. The CDR3 protein is CASRAANTGELFF. The CDR3 coding sequence is TGTGCCAGCAGGGCCGCGAACACCGGGGAGCTGTTTTTT.

This clone was counted a few times. The rearrangement links TRBV5-1 to TRBJ1-4, with TRBD1 identical over 9 bases. The germline V gene encodes CDR1 SGHRS and CDR2 YFSETQ. Losses at the gene ends were 1 base for V and 0 bases for J; bases not matched to a gene: 1. The CDR3 is 16 residues long. CDR3 nucleotide sequence: TGCGCCAGCAGCTTGCGACAGGGGGCAACTAATGAAAAACTGTTTTTT. This sequence encodes CASSLRQGATNEKLFF.

V and J are TRBV30 and TRBJ1-5; the match to TRBD1 covers 8 bases. The V segment lost 5 bases and the J segment 6 bases; nucleotides outside the gene matches: 9. The CDR3 length is 14 residues. Germline CDR1 is GTSNPN and CDR2 is SVGIG (reference sequence). The CDR3 nucleotides read TGTGCCTGGGCAAAAACAGGGGGATCTCAGCCCCAGCATTTT. Protein product: CAWAKTGGSQPQHF.